Below, 5 T cell receptor beta chains from the same sample are listed, as sequenced in a study of metastatic and nonmetastatic thyroid tumors. Each patient went into thyroid surgery without having received any treatment. TCRdb re-called the PCR reads via MiXCR. Among fewer than 40,000 clones listed, around 25% were seen once. Sequencing input: blood. These receptors came from a female donor with papillary thyroid cancer or a benign thyroid nodule (not recorded which). Some clones in this sample may be carry-over from other donors' samples.

This clone was recorded at least ten times. The chain is built from TRBV6-2 or TRBV6-3 and TRBJ2-2; a possible D gene is TRBD1 (6 bases). Germline loops: CDR1 MNHEY, CDR2 SVGEGT. V was pared by 5 bases and J by 15 bases, with 16 bases between. This CDR3 has 12 amino acids. DNA for the CDR3: TGTGCCAGCAGTGAGAACCGGGACAAGTTGTTTTTT. It is translated as CASSENRDKLFF.

As concerns this clone: Lacking the conserved final phenylalanine or tryptophan, this CDR3 likely reflects a read error. The chain employs TRBV7-6 and TRBJ2-3; D not certain. Germline CDR1 SGHVS, CDR2 FNYEAQ. The CDR3 is made up of 12 amino acids. V dropped 5 bases and J dropped 2 bases, with 5 bases sitting between them. For the CDR3, the DNA is TGTGCCAGCAGCCCATACACAGATACGCAGTATTTG. Translation: CASSPYTDTQYL.

The chain joins TRBV7-2 to TRBJ2-5, with D possibly being TRBD1 (6 bases). Germline CDR1 reads SGHTA; CDR2 reads FQGNSA. This CDR3 is 13 amino acids long. Trimming left V 0 bases short and J 4 bases short, with 6 bases between. The CDR3 DNA reads TGTGCCAGCAGCTTAGCCAGGGGAGAGACCCAGTACTTC. This codes for CASSLARGETQYF.

This clone is medium-sized (0.01 to 0.1%). The gene calls are TRBV11-2 and TRBJ2-7; D is possibly TRBD1 (5 bases). Germline assignment: CDR1 SGHAT and CDR2 FQNNGV. Deletions cut 5 bases from V and 6 bases from J, with 14 bases between. This CDR3 spans 13 amino acids. DNA for the CDR3: TGTGCCAGCAGCCCTACAGGTTCTGGCGAGCAGTACTTC. Amino acids: CASSPTGSGEQYF. The full variable domain, with the rest looked up from reference TRBV11-2 and TRBJ2-7, is EAGVAQSPRYKIIEKRQSVAFWCNPISGHATLYWYQQILGQGPKLLIQFQNNGVVDDSQLPKDRFSAERLKGVDSTLKIQPAKLEDSAVYLCASSPTGSGEQYFGPGTRLTVT.

Relative to its sample, this clone is medium-sized. The chain uses TRBV24-1 and TRBJ2-6; D not resolved. The CDR3 runs to 15 residues. V was shortened by 0 bases and J by 1 base, with 3 bases between the two germline ends. CDR1 and CDR2 (germline): KGHDR, SFDVKD. The CDR3 bases are TGTGCCACCAGTGATTTGCGATCTGGGGCCAACGTCCTGACTTTC. It translates to CATSDLRSGANVLTF.